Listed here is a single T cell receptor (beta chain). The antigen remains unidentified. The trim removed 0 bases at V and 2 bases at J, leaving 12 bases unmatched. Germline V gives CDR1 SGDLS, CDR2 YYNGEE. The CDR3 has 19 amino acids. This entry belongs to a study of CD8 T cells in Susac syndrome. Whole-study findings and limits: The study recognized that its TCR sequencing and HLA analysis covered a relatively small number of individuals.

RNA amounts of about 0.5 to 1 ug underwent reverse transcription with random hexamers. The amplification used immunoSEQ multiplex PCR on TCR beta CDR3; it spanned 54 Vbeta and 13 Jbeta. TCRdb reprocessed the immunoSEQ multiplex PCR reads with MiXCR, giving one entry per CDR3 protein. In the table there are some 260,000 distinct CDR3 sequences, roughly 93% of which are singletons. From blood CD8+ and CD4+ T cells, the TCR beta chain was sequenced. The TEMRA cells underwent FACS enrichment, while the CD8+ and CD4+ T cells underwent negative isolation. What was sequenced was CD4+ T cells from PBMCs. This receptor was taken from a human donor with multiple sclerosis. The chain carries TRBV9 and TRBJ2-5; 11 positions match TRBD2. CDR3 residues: CASSVAGGVLAGEQETQYF. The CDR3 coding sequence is TGTGCCAGCAGCGTAGCTGGCGGGGTACTAGCGGGGGAGCAAGAGACCCAGTACTTC.